This T cell receptor (beta chain) was sequenced during a study of a mutant IDH1 vaccine in newly diagnosed glioma. About the study: Beforehand, treatment had been radiotherapy, temozolomide, or both; the majority received both. General observations from the study: Vaccine-induced responses were seen in approximately 93% of patients, spanning several MHC alleles.

This clone appeared a few times. Its antigen remains unknown. The length of the CDR3 is 11 residues. Germline V gene sequence: CDR1 MDHEN, CDR2 SYDVKM. The V end lost 4 bases, the J end lost 7 bases, and 7 bases lay between the germline ends. Assay used: immunoSEQ multiplex PCR; TCRdb lists only in-frame clones, some missing. This table holds 80,000 to 100,000 clones, 80% found once. Described time point: baseline, week 1 (first vaccination visit). As to treatment: pre-vaccination baseline after standard-of-care therapy. The chain employs TRBV28 and TRBJ1-1; D not resolved. The sequence was obtained from a man aged 40-49 years with glioma. The specimen comprised PBMCs, sampled from a glioma patient treated with radiotherapy, temozolomide or both. The CDR3 reads CASSSLSEAFF. Here the CDR3 DNA reads TGTGCCAGCAGTTCCCTTAGTGAAGCTTTCTTT.